This is a list of T cell receptor beta chains from one sample in a study of blood T cell repertoires in COVID-19. Profiling relied on immunoSEQ multiplex PCR, and the TCRdb table lists in-frame clones only, not all of them. The repertoire holds roughly 100,000 clones, with around 86% as singletons. Input material: peripheral blood. The source is a man aged 50 or older with acute or convalescent COVID-19. Both conserved end residues are part of each CDR3. D genes are given only for firm matches. Only part of the rows carry a size: once, few, many, or a class if the clone is expanded.

abundance,d_gene,v_gene,j_gene,CDR3nt,CDR3aa
NA,NA,TRBV30,TRBJ2-2,TGTGCCTGGAGCGACACCGGGGAGCTGTTTTTT,CAWSDTGELFF
NA,NA,TRBV15,TRBJ2-1,TGTGCCACCAGCAGAGATCGGCAGGGGTACAATGAGCAGTTCTTC,CATSRDRQGYNEQFF
NA,NA,TRBV25-1,TRBJ2-1,TGTGCCAGCAGTGAACGGGCGGGTGGCACCTACAATGAGCAGTTCTTC,CASSERAGGTYNEQFF
NA,NA,TRBV15,TRBJ2-7,TGTGCCACCAGCAGAGGTGGGAGCTCCTACGAGCAGTACTTC,CATSRGGSSYEQYF
NA,NA,TRBV5-6,TRBJ1-1,TGTGCCAGCAGCTTGGGGGTGGGGGCTCATAGAGCTTTCTTT,CASSLGVGAHRAFF
NA,TRBD1,TRBV28,TRBJ2-3,TGTGCCAGCAGTTTTAGAGGGGGCCTTTTGGATACGCAGTATTTT,CASSFRGGLLDTQYF
NA,TRBD2,TRBV15,TRBJ2-1,TGTGCCACCTGGACTAGCGGGAGGATTGAGCAGTTCTTC,CATWTSGRIEQFF
NA,TRBD1,TRBV19,TRBJ1-1,TGTGCCAGTAGACCGACAGGGGGAACTGAAGCTTTCTTT,CASRPTGGTEAFF
many,TRBD2,TRBV15,TRBJ2-1,TGTGCCACCAGCAGTCCCGGACTAGCGACTTACAATGAGCAGTTCTTC,CATSSPGLATYNEQFF
NA,NA,TRBV19,TRBJ2-7,TGTGCCAGTAGTATTCTGGCAGGGCAAGGCGAGCAGTACTTC,CASSILAGQGEQYF
NA,NA,TRBV4-2,TRBJ2-2,TGTGCCAGCAGCCGAGGCGGGGAGCTGTTTTTT,CASSRGGELFF
NA,TRBD2,TRBV7-9,TRBJ2-3,TGTGCCAGCAGCTTACTTGGACTAGCGGGAGCGCGGACAGATACGCAGTATTTT,CASSLLGLAGARTDTQYF
NA,NA,TRBV6-5,TRBJ1-2,TGTGCCATCCAGGCAGGGGAGGGCTACACCTTC,CAIQAGEGYTF
NA,NA,TRBV11-2,TRBJ2-5,TGTGCCAGCAGCTTAGTCCAAACAGGGCGAGAGACCCAGTACTTC,CASSLVQTGRETQYF
NA,TRBD2,TRBV7-8,TRBJ2-7,TGTGCCAGCAGCTCGACTAGCGGGAGCGACGAGCAGTACTTC,CASSSTSGSDEQYF
NA,TRBD1,TRBV30,TRBJ1-3,TGTGCCTGGAGTACGGACAGGGCTGGAAACACCATATATTTT,CAWSTDRAGNTIYF
NA,NA,TRBV28,TRBJ2-3,TGTGCCACCGTCGGGGGGGGCAGGGGGTTTAGAACAGATACGCAGTATTTT,CATVGGGRGFRTDTQYF
once,NA,TRBV27,TRBJ2-5,TGTGCCAGCAGCTTAGACAGGAGGAATGTTCAAGAGACCCAGTACTTC,CASSLDRRNVQETQYF
few,TRBD2,TRBV29-1,TRBJ2-3,TGCAGCGTGGAGAAAGGGACTAGCCGGCAGATAATCACAGATACGCAGTATTTT,CSVEKGTSRQIITDTQYF
once,TRBD2,TRBV12-5,TRBJ2-1,TGTGCTAGTGGTTTGTATCCCGGGAGGGTTTACAATGAGCAGTTCTTC,CASGLYPGRVYNEQFF
NA,NA,TRBV18,TRBJ2-1,TGTGCCAGCTCATCTTCTGGACAGCGTACCTACAATGAGCAGTTCTTC,CASSSSGQRTYNEQFF
NA,TRBD2,TRBV28,TRBJ2-3,TGTGCCAGCATCAGGACTAGCGGGGCTCAAGATACGCAGTATTTT,CASIRTSGAQDTQYF
NA,TRBD1,TRBV28,TRBJ2-5,TGTGCCAGCAGTACCAGGACAGGGGGCCAAGAGACCCAGTACTTC,CASSTRTGGQETQYF
NA,TRBD2,TRBV5-4,TRBJ2-3,TGTGCCAGCAGCTCACTAGCGGCTCCGGTGGGAGATACGCAGTATTTT,CASSSLAAPVGDTQYF
NA,TRBD2,TRBV10-2,TRBJ2-1,TGCGCCAGCAGTGAGTCTGGGCTAGCGGGCTACCCCCGTCGCGGTGAGCAGTTCTTC,CASSESGLAGYPRRGEQFF
once,TRBD2,TRBV24-1,TRBJ2-1,TGTGCCACCAGTGATCCCGGGGGGTACAATGAGCAGTTCTTC,CATSDPGGYNEQFF
NA,NA,TRBV5-5,TRBJ1-3,TGTGCCAGCAGCCCGACAGGTGACAGAAACACCATATATTTT,CASSPTGDRNTIYF
NA,TRBD2,TRBV6-5,TRBJ2-2,TGTGCCAGCAGTTACATAGCGGGCGGGGAGCTGTTTTTT,CASSYIAGGELFF
NA,NA,TRBV18,TRBJ2-3,TGTGCCAGCTCACGAGACAGCCTTGGGGCAGATACGCAGTATTTT,CASSRDSLGADTQYF
NA,NA,TRBV5-4,TRBJ2-3,TGTGCCAGCAGCCGGATCGGGGGATTCACAGATACGCAGTATTTT,CASSRIGGFTDTQYF
NA,NA,TRBV6-5,TRBJ2-7,TGTGCCAGCAGGGCCGGGACACTAAACTACGAGCAGTACTTC,CASRAGTLNYEQYF
NA,NA,TRBV6-5,TRBJ1-6,TGTGCCAGCAGTCGAAACAGGGTTTCACCCCTCCACTTT,CASSRNRVSPLHF
NA,NA,TRBV7-9,TRBJ1-1,TGTGCCAGCAGCTTAGTGGTAGGAGTAAACACTGAAGCTTTCTTT,CASSLVVGVNTEAFF
NA,TRBD1,TRBV27,TRBJ2-7,TGTGCCAGCTGGCCCGGGACAGGGCGACACGAGCAGTACTTC,CASWPGTGRHEQYF
NA,NA,TRBV7-9,TRBJ1-3,TGTGCCAGCACCCCTGCGGTCTCTGGAAACACCATATATTTT,CASTPAVSGNTIYF
NA,NA,TRBV24-1,TRBJ2-2,TGTGCCACCAGTAGACAAAACACCGGGGAGCTGTTTTTT,CATSRQNTGELFF
NA,NA,TRBV2,TRBJ1-4,TGTGCCAGCAAGTACTCCGCAACTAATGAAAAACTGTTTTTT,CASKYSATNEKLFF
NA,NA,TRBV24-1,TRBJ2-1,TGTGCCACCAGTGATCCCGCCGGGTGGAGTGGTGAGCAGTTCTTC,CATSDPAGWSGEQFF
NA,NA,TRBV29-1,TRBJ2-2,TGCAGCGTTTCCGGGAGAAACACCGGGGAGCTGTTTTTT,CSVSGRNTGELFF
NA,NA,TRBV5-5,TRBJ2-2,TGTGCCAGCAGCTTTCAAGGGGGCACCGGGGAGCTGTTTTTT,CASSFQGGTGELFF
NA,TRBD2,TRBV18,TRBJ2-7,TGTGCCAGCTCACCACCGCCGGGGGGGGAGCAGTACTTC,CASSPPPGGEQYF
NA,NA,TRBV12-3/TRBV12-4,TRBJ1-4,TGTGCCAGCAGTCCAGGGGCTGGAGCGTTTTTT,CASSPGAGAFF
once,NA,TRBV2,TRBJ1-2,TGTGCCAACCCCCGGGACAATTTCCCCAGCGACTATGGCTACACCTTC,CANPRDNFPSDYGYTF
NA,NA,TRBV5-6,TRBJ1-5,TGTGCCAGCAGCCACCGGGGGAGCGCGCATCGGCATTTT,CASSHRGSAHRHF
NA,NA,TRBV19,TRBJ2-7,TGTGCCAGTAGCCCCCGAGCAGGAAATTACTACGAGCAGTACTTC,CASSPRAGNYYEQYF
NA,TRBD1,TRBV19,TRBJ2-1,TGTGCCAGTAGTATAAAGACAGGGGAGAATCAGTTCTTC,CASSIKTGENQFF
NA,NA,TRBV12-3/TRBV12-4,TRBJ2-7,TGTGCCAGCAGGTACTCACAGGGTGGCGAGCAGTACTTC,CASRYSQGGEQYF
NA,TRBD1,TRBV29-1,TRBJ1-2,TGCAGCGTTGACGGCAGGGGGAACTATGGCTACACCTTC,CSVDGRGNYGYTF